A single sample gave rise to the 14 T cell receptor beta chains below, sequenced in a study of T cell repertoires in cytomegalovirus infection. MiXCR, applied by TCRdb to the reads, yields one record per CDR3 protein. The table records approximately 700,000 distinct CDR3 sequences, roughly 36% of them present only once. Input material: PBMCs. These receptors were obtained from a human donor in good health (CMV status not recorded). Some clones in this sample may be carry-over from other donors' samples.

This clonotype was observed at least ten times. The gene calls are TRBV7-2 and TRBJ2-7; no clear D. V shed 1 base and J shed 5 bases, with 12 bases lying between them. The CDR3 loop spans 14 amino acids. Germline CDR1 is SGHTA and CDR2 is FQGNSA. CDR3 DNA: TGTGCCAGCAGCTTAGTATTTCGGCTTCACGAGCAGTACTTC. Amino acid sequence: CASSLVFRLHEQYF.

This clonotype has just a few counts. The chain recombines TRBV5-4 with TRBJ2-7, with TRBD2 matching 7 bases. Germline CDR1 SGHNT, CDR2 YYREEE (reference sequence). The CDR3 length is 16 residues. The junction had 10 bases not matched to a gene; V was cut back by 0 bases and J by 4 bases. Here the CDR3 DNA reads TGTGCCAGCAGCTTGGAAGGTCCCCTAGCGGTTTACGAGCAGTACTTC. Its translation: CASSLEGPLAVYEQYF.

This chain connects TRBV4-1 to TRBJ1-1; D unresolved. The CDR3 has 13 residues. The germline V and J ends were trimmed by 3 bases and 4 bases, with 9 bases remaining between them. CDR1 and CDR2 (germline): MGHRA, YSYEKL. The CDR3 DNA follows: TGCGCCAGCAGCCATAAGTGGGGCACTGAAGCTTTCTTT. It translates to CASSHKWGTEAFF.

V usage is TRBV7-9 and J usage is TRBJ2-1, with 10 bases fitting TRBD2. There are 18 residues in the CDR3. CDR1 is SEHNR and CDR2 is FQNEAQ in the germline V gene (reference sequence). After removal of 8 bases from V and 5 bases from J, the junction contained 18 bases not matched to a gene. The DNA for the CDR3 is TGTGCCAGCGCAAAACGCCGGGCTAGCGGGAGATTGGACAATGAGCAGTTCTTC. Protein: CASAKRRASGRLDNEQFF. Complete variable domain (other parts from reference TRBV7-9 and TRBJ2-1): DTGVSQNPRHKITKRGQNVTFRCDPISEHNRLYWYRQTLGQGPEFLTYFQNEAQLEKSRLLSDRFSAERPKGSFSTLEIQRTEQGDSAMYLCASAKRRASGRLDNEQFFGPGTRLTVL.

This clonotype occurred a few times. The chain has TRBV6-1 and TRBJ2-1; 11 bases line up with TRBD2. The CDR3 runs 17 residues. With V trimmed by 2 bases and J by 6 bases, 9 bases remained unmatched. Germline CDR1 is MNHNS and CDR2 is SASEGT. The CDR3 protein is CASSERMTSGASNEQFF. DNA for the CDR3: TGTGCCAGCAGTGAAAGGATGACTAGCGGGGCCTCCAATGAGCAGTTCTTC.

With respect to this clonotype: The junction and the germline gene differ at one end; a read error may be behind it. The chain has TRBV27 and TRBJ2-1, with D unresolved. In germline, CDR1 is MNHEY, CDR2 SMNVEV (reference sequence). This CDR3 region has 15 residues. CDR3 amino acids: CASCLERGSYNEQFF. CDR3 DNA sequence: TGTGCCAGCTGTTTAGAGCGAGGCTCCTACAATGAGCAGTTCTTC.

This clonotype has a handful of counts. This chain uses TRBV7-9 with TRBJ2-7; the D is unclear. V was shortened by 2 bases and J by 3 bases, with 8 bases between the two germline ends. In germline, CDR1 is SEHNR, CDR2 FQNEAQ (reference sequence). The CDR3 spans 13 residues. CDR3 coding DNA: TGTGCCAGCAGCTTAATTGCAGGCTACGAGCAGTACTTC. This gives the protein CASSLIAGYEQYF.

The chain uses TRBV9 and TRBJ2-5, with D possibly being TRBD1 (5 bases). The CDR3 extends over 17 amino acids. Trimming left V 0 bases short and J 3 bases short, with 18 bases between. CDR1 SGDLS and CDR2 YYNGEE come from the germline V gene. CDR3 in DNA: TGTGCCAGCAGCGTAGAGGGGTCAGGAGCATTTAAAGAGACCCAGTACTTC. This sequence encodes CASSVEGSGAFKETQYF.

The J gene is TRBJ2-2, the V gene TRBV28; D uncertain. Germline lookup yields CDR1 MDHEN and CDR2 SYDVKM. Trimming stripped 10 bases from V and 6 bases from J, with 15 bases between. The CDR3 loop spans 13 amino acids. The CDR3 nucleotides read TGTGCCACCCGTGGGGTAATCCCCGGGGAGCTGTTTTTT. The encoded protein is CATRGVIPGELFF.

The chain employs TRBV7-2 and TRBJ2-7, with unresolved D. CDR1 is SGHTA and CDR2 is FQGNSA in the germline V gene. This CDR3 has 15 residues. The germline V and J ends were trimmed by 3 bases and 7 bases, with 19 bases remaining between them. This CDR3 reads CASSLGSRSQREQYF. The CDR3 DNA follows: TGTGCCAGCAGCTTGGGTTCCAGGAGCCAAAGGGAGCAGTACTTC. Supplemented by reference TRBV7-2 and TRBJ2-7, the full variable domain reads GAGVSQSPSNKVTEKGKDVELRCDPISGHTALYWYRQSLGQGLEFLIYFQGNSAPDKSGLPSDRFSAERTGGSVSTLTIQRTQQEDSAVYLCASSLGSRSQREQYFGPGTRLTVT.

This clonotype was found a few times. J is TRBJ1-5 and V is TRBV6-1; 8 nucleotides line up with TRBD1. Germline CDR1 and CDR2: MNHNS and SASEGT. This CDR3 has 13 amino acids. V shed 7 bases and J 7 bases; nucleotides not matched to a gene: 6. CDR3 DNA sequence: TGTGCCAGCACCTGGACAGGGAAACAGCCCCAGCATTTT. Translating gives CASTWTGKQPQHF.

The chain links TRBV28 to TRBJ2-3, with D perhaps TRBD2 (6 bases). The CDR3 totals 15 residues. Trimming removed 3 bases at V and 3 bases at J, with 13 bases between. In germline, CDR1 is MDHEN, CDR2 SYDVKM. Here the CDR3 DNA reads TGTGCCAGCAGTTTTGATGGGAGGTCTACAGATACGCAGTATTTT. This encodes CASSFDGRSTDTQYF.

This clonotype was detected only a few times. The chain carries TRBV7-9 and TRBJ2-7; TRBD1 aligns across 7 bases. The J segment lost 8 bases and the V segment lost 0 bases, leaving 7 bases of the junction unmatched. The V gene's germline CDR1 is SEHNR and CDR2 FQNEAQ (reference sequence). This CDR3 has 14 amino acids. CDR3 bases: TGTGCCAGCAGCTTAGCCCTTGACAGGGAAAAGCAGTACTTC. Translating gives CASSLALDREKQYF.

The CDR3 loop is CASSAIRGSGANVLTF. CDR3 DNA sequence: TGTGCCAGCAGCGCAATACGGGGCTCTGGGGCCAACGTCCTGACTTTC. The V gene is TRBV7-9, the J gene TRBJ2-6; TRBD2 might be the D (5 bases). Germline CDR1 reads SEHNR; CDR2 reads FQNEAQ (reference sequence). This CDR3 has 16 residues. V lost 5 bases and J lost 0, with 11 bases in between.